Presented here are 27 T cell receptor beta chains from one specimen sequenced in a study of sequential checkpoint blockade in melanoma. Treatment specified: randomized to nivolumab then ipilimumab (arm A) or the reverse (arm B). Assay: immunoSEQ multiplex PCR; the TCRdb copy retains only in-frame clones and omits some. The sample has 13,000 to 15,000 clones, 70% to 80% seen once. The sequencing used CD8+ T cells sorted from blood (inferred from file names), collected from a patient given nivolumab and ipilimumab in sequence. These receptors all come from a human donor with melanoma.

With respect to this clone: A much larger clone lies one base from this, so it may be a read error. J is TRBJ2-5 and V is TRBV4-2; 7 bases agree with TRBD1. This CDR3 spans 15 amino acids. V gave up 3 bases and J gave up 2 bases; unmatched junction bases: 6. Germline V gene data show CDR1 as LGHNA and CDR2 as YNFKEQ. CDR3: CASSQDGTAQETQYF. The CDR3 nucleotides read TGTGCCAGCAGCCAGGACGGGACAGCTCAAGAGACCCAGTACTTC.

This clone was seen just once. This chain connects TRBV7-3 to TRBJ2-3; TRBD1 matches 8 bases. Unmatched junction bases numbered 8, after V lost 2 bases and J lost 7 bases. The germline V gene encodes CDR1 SGHTA and CDR2 FQGTGA. This CDR3 is 15 amino acids long. The CDR3 DNA is TGTGCCAGCAGCTTACTGGACAGGGTTGATCATACGCAGTATTTT. As protein: CASSLLDRVDHTQYF. The full variable domain, rest sourced from reference TRBV7-3 and TRBJ2-3, is GAGVSQTPSNKVTEKGKYVELRCDPISGHTALYWYRQSLGQGPEFLIYFQGTGAADDSGLPNDRFFAVRPEGSVSTLKIQRTERGDSAVYLCASSLLDRVDHTQYFGPGTRLTVL.

This clone was observed a few times. This chain connects TRBV6-1 to TRBJ2-1; possible D gene TRBD2, 6 bases. This CDR3 contains 14 residues. From germline, CDR1 is MNHNS and CDR2 SASEGT. V lost 8 bases, J lost 7 bases, and 18 bases lay in between. The CDR3 loop reads CASAGTLGVNEQFF. Written as DNA, the CDR3 is TGTGCCAGCGCCGGGACTCTAGGGGTTAATGAGCAGTTCTTC.

This CDR3 reads CASSLGSSGYEQYF. The CDR3 region has the DNA TGTGCCAGCAGCTTAGGGTCTAGCGGCTACGAGCAGTACTTC. The V gene is TRBV7-8, the J gene TRBJ2-7; 7 nucleotides align to TRBD2. V lost 1 base to trimming and J lost 3 bases; unmatched junction nucleotides: 3. Germline CDR1 SGHVS, CDR2 FQNEAQ. This CDR3 is built from 14 residues.

This sequence joins TRBV19 and TRBJ2-5; maybe TRBD1 (6 bases). The CDR3 is 13 residues long. V was cut by 6 bases and J by 5 bases, with 13 bases left in between. Germline CDR1 and CDR2: LNHDA and SQIVND (reference sequence). The CDR3 DNA follows: TGTGCCAGTAGGACCACAGGGATGGAGACCCAGTACTTC. This encodes CASRTTGMETQYF.

V is TRBV6-5 and J is TRBJ2-7; the D gene is possibly TRBD2 (6 bases). CDR3 length: 15 amino acids. Germline V gene sequence: CDR1 MNHEY, CDR2 SVGAGI. V gave up 6 bases and J gave up 5 bases, with 20 bases separating them. CDR3 region: CASSPKGGVLDEQYF. The CDR3 nucleotides are TGTGCCAGCAGCCCAAAGGGCGGGGTGCTCGACGAGCAGTACTTC.

The J gene is TRBJ1-5, the V gene TRBV19, with 7 positions matching TRBD1. Losses at the gene ends were 7 bases for V and 6 bases for J; bases not matched to a gene: 3. Germline CDR1 and CDR2: LNHDA and SQIVND (reference sequence). This CDR3 is 12 amino acids long. As DNA, the CDR3 is TGTGCCAGTACCCAGGGGGGTCAGCCCCAGCATTTT. Its protein is CASTQGGQPQHF.

The gene calls are TRBV7-9 and TRBJ2-3; unclear D gene. Germline V gene lookup returns CDR1 SEHNR and CDR2 FQNEAQ (reference sequence). V was pared by 5 bases and J by 1 base, with 7 bases between. CDR3 size: 13 residues. DNA of the CDR3: TGTGCCAGCAGCCCAGGCGGCACAGATACGCAGTATTTT. The encoded protein is CASSPGGTDTQYF.

The chain joins TRBV30 to TRBJ1-3, with 10 bases that match TRBD1. The CDR3 sequence is 19 residues long. The germline V gene has CDR1 GTSNPN and CDR2 SVGIG (reference sequence). V was clipped by 2 bases and J by 4 bases; unmatched bases: 17. This CDR3 is CAWSPPDRGLLWWGNTIYF. CDR3 bases: TGTGCCTGGAGTCCCCCTGACAGGGGGCTTCTTTGGTGGGGAAACACCATATATTTT.

The DNA of the CDR3 is TGTGCCAGCAGCGCAACAGGGGAGCGAGGTGGCTACACCTTC. The encoded protein is CASSATGERGGYTF. This chain uses TRBV9 with TRBJ1-2; 7 positions agree with TRBD1. V was pared by 3 bases and J by 7 bases, with 9 bases of the junction left unmatched. Per the germline V gene, CDR1 is SGDLS and CDR2 is YYNGEE. The CDR3 consists of 14 residues.

J is TRBJ2-7 and V is TRBV7-9; 7 positions match TRBD1. The CDR3 is 16 amino acids. CDR1 and CDR2 from the germline V gene are SEHNR and FQNEAQ (reference sequence). V trimming: 5 bases; J trimming: 0 bases; junction bases outside the gene matches: 10. The CDR3 coding sequence is TGTGCCAGCAGCCCGCCGGGACAGATTACCTCCTACGAGCAGTACTTC. Its protein product is CASSPPGQITSYEQYF.

This clone was detected only once. The rearrangement uses TRBV11-2 and TRBJ1-1; 7 bases fit TRBD1. This CDR3 spans 14 amino acids. The ends lost 5 bases at V and 10 bases at J; junction bases unmatched: 13. CDR1 is SGHAT and CDR2 is FQNNGV in the germline V gene. CDR3 nucleotides: TGTGCCAGCAGCCAAGGGACAGTGGGTTTAGGAGCTTTCTTT. It specifies CASSQGTVGLGAFF.

This clone occurred a few times. V usage is TRBV5-4 and J usage is TRBJ2-2, with 8 positions matching TRBD2. The ends lost 3 bases at V and 3 bases at J; junction bases unmatched: 7. This CDR3 contains 16 residues. Germline assignment: CDR1 SGHNT and CDR2 YYREEE (reference sequence). The CDR3 sequence: CASSSDSGIYTGELFF. The DNA of the CDR3 is TGTGCCAGCAGCTCCGATAGCGGGATTTACACCGGGGAGCTGTTTTTT.

This clone is categorized as medium-sized (0.01 to 0.1%). The rearrangement links TRBV15 to TRBJ2-7, with a weak D call TRBD1 (6 bases). The CDR3 sequence is 14 residues long. Germline CDR1 is LNHNV and CDR2 is YYDKDF (reference sequence). Trimming shortened V by 0 bases and J by 6 bases, and 12 bases separated the two germline ends. The DNA of the CDR3 is TGTGCCACCAGCAGAGATTTGGGGACAATCGAGCAGTACTTC. Its translation is CATSRDLGTIEQYF.

This clone was found a few times. The chain recombines TRBV14 with TRBJ2-7; 7 nucleotides agree with TRBD2. J was trimmed by 5 bases and V by 2 bases; bases with no gene match: 9. The germline CDR1 and CDR2 sequences are SGHDN and FVKESK. The CDR3 has 15 residues. CDR3 in amino acids: CASSQRRGVQHEQYF. The CDR3 DNA reads as TGTGCCAGCAGCCAACGCCGGGGGGTGCAGCACGAGCAGTACTTC.

This clone has a handful of counts. V and J are TRBV4-1 and TRBJ1-5, with D uncertain. Germline V gene lookup returns CDR1 MGHRA and CDR2 YSYEKL. The CDR3 extends over 14 amino acids. V was cut by 1 base and J by 9 bases, with 13 bases left in between. CDR3 sequence reads: CASSQAQSSSPQHF. The CDR3 nucleotides are TGCGCCAGCAGCCAAGCGCAAAGCTCCTCGCCCCAGCATTTT.

By proportion, this clone is medium-sized. The CDR3 DNA follows: TGTGCCAGCAGGGGGGACGGGAGAGTACCTAATTCACCCCTCCACTTT. This codes for CASRGDGRVPNSPLHF. The chain links TRBV6-6 to TRBJ1-6; a weak D match, TRBD1 (5 bases). V gave up 6 bases and J gave up 6 bases, with 18 bases separating them. Germline CDR1 reads MNHNY; CDR2 reads SVGAGI (reference sequence). The CDR3 totals 16 residues.

This chain joins TRBV9 and TRBJ2-1, with D possibly being TRBD2 (5 bases). The germline V gene encodes CDR1 SGDLS and CDR2 YYNGEE. V was clipped by 4 bases and J by 6 bases, with 14 bases between them. CDR3 size: 14 residues. CDR3 loop: CASSPRGSGNEQFF. In DNA form, the CDR3 reads TGTGCCAGCAGCCCCCGAGGGAGCGGCAATGAGCAGTTCTTC.

This chain connects TRBV9 to TRBJ2-1, with 12 bases lining up with TRBD2. Germline V gene lookup returns CDR1 SGDLS and CDR2 YYNGEE. V shed 4 bases, J shed 9 bases, and the junction held 5 bases outside the gene matches. The CDR3 runs to 14 residues. The DNA for the CDR3 is TGTGCCAGCAGCACCTGGACTAGCGGGGTTGAGCAGTTCTTC. It yields the protein CASSTWTSGVEQFF.

V and J are TRBV19 and TRBJ2-2; no firm D call. Trimming shortened V by 3 bases and J by 0 bases, and 8 bases separated the two germline ends. CDR3 length equals 15 residues. CDR1 and CDR2 from the germline V gene are LNHDA and SQIVND (reference sequence). The CDR3 DNA reads as TGTGCCAGTAGTATGGGCAGAACGAACACCGGGGAGCTGTTTTTT. Amino acid sequence: CASSMGRTNTGELFF.

The CDR3 here is CASSNQGAGGYTF. DNA of the CDR3: TGTGCCAGCAGCAATCAGGGGGCTGGTGGCTACACCTTC. This chain connects TRBV4-2 to TRBJ1-2, with 8 bases identical to TRBD1. Germline lookup yields CDR1 LGHNA and CDR2 YNFKEQ. The V segment lost 5 bases and the J segment 7 bases; nucleotides outside the gene matches: 6. This CDR3 spans 13 amino acids.

This clone was recorded once. The rearrangement joins TRBV10-3 to TRBJ2-5, with 10 bases that match TRBD1. The last part of the DNA fits TRBJ2-7 better; the J call may be wrong. Germline V gives CDR1 ENHRY, CDR2 SYGVKD. CDR3 size: 16 residues. CDR3 amino acids: CAISDPGTGDSYEQYF. DNA of the CDR3: TGTGCCATCAGTGATCCCGGGACAGGGGACTCCTACGAGCAGTACTTC.

For this clone: Compared with germline, one end of the junction differs, possibly owing to a read error. The rearrangement uses TRBV5-6 and TRBJ2-7, with unresolved D. CDR3 length: 12 residues. Per germline, CDR1 SGHDT and CDR2 YYEEEE. The CDR3 DNA follows: TGTGCCAGCAGCTTGGTCTCCCACGAGCAGTACTTC. It yields the protein CASSLVSHEQYF.

In its sample, this clone was seen once. This chain uses TRBV11-2 with TRBJ2-5, with 7 bases lining up with TRBD2. The germline V gene has CDR1 SGHAT and CDR2 FQNNGV. V shed 1 base and J 0 bases; nucleotides not matched to a gene: 5. There are 16 residues in the CDR3. Here the CDR3 reads CASSLGRAGDQETQYF. The CDR3 DNA is TGTGCCAGCAGCTTAGGGAGGGCGGGGGACCAAGAGACCCAGTACTTC.

The V and J genes are TRBV9 and TRBJ1-3, with 9 positions matching TRBD1. With V trimmed by 3 bases and J by 3 bases, 7 bases remained unmatched. The CDR3 extends over 16 amino acids. Germline CDR1 reads SGDLS; CDR2 reads YYNGEE. CDR3 bases: TGTGCCAGCAGCGACTACAGGGGGCAGGATGGAAACACCATATATTTT. Protein: CASSDYRGQDGNTIYF. The entire variable domain, with the rest obtained from reference TRBV9 and TRBJ1-3, is as follows: DSGVTQTPKHLITATGQRVTLRCSPRSGDLSVYWYQQSLDQGLQFLIQYYNGEERAKGNILERFSAQQFPDLHSELNLSSLELGDSALYFCASSDYRGQDGNTIYFGEGSWLTVV.

This clone ranks as medium-sized. This rearrangement joins TRBV27 to TRBJ2-7, with 13 bases matching TRBD2. V was clipped by 4 bases and J by 2 bases; unmatched bases: 2. The CDR3 loop spans 15 amino acids. Germline CDR1 is MNHEY and CDR2 is SMNVEV (reference sequence). The CDR3 protein is CASSSGTSGTYEQYF. Here the CDR3 DNA reads TGTGCCAGCAGTTCTGGGACTAGCGGGACCTACGAGCAGTACTTC.

This clone has just a few counts. The J gene is TRBJ2-1, the V gene TRBV11-2, with 10 positions matching TRBD2. The CDR3 extends over 16 amino acids. The germline V gene encodes CDR1 SGHAT and CDR2 FQNNGV. Germline trimming cut 5 bases from V and 8 bases from J; bases unmatched to any gene: 12. CDR3 coding DNA: TGTGCCAGCAGCCTGATAGCGGGAGGCCCCTGGGATGAGCAGTTCTTC. This translates into CASSLIAGGPWDEQFF. Looking up the rest from reference TRBV11-2 and TRBJ2-1 gives the full variable domain: EAGVAQSPRYKIIEKRQSVAFWCNPISGHATLYWYQQILGQGPKLLIQFQNNGVVDDSQLPKDRFSAERLKGVDSTLKIQPAKLEDSAVYLCASSLIAGGPWDEQFFGPGTRLTVL.